The 7 T cell receptor beta chains in this list originate from one sample, sequenced in a study of control samples from healthy donors and cancer patients. Only in-frame clones appear in the TCRdb table, and some are missing; sequencing was by immunoSEQ multiplex PCR. The repertoire has almost 95,000 clones, about nine tenths of them found once; the top ten carry roughly 3.4%. The specimen was blood. These receptors were collected from a woman younger than 30 in good health.

The genes are TRBV5-6 and TRBJ2-5; D gene ambiguous. V lost 0 bases and J 2 bases, leaving 5 bases between the germline ends. The CDR3 consists of 13 residues. The germline CDR1 and CDR2 sequences are SGHDT and YYEEEE. The CDR3 sequence is CASSLVQQETQYF. For the CDR3, the DNA is TGTGCCAGCAGCTTGGTCCAGCAAGAGACCCAGTACTTC.

This clone came up a few times. This chain joins TRBV12-5 and TRBJ2-7; D gene unclear. The V gene lost 0 bases and the J gene lost 2 bases, with 11 bases spanning the gap. The CDR3 contains 15 residues. Germline loops: CDR1 LGHNT, CDR2 FRNRAP. CDR3 DNA sequence: TGTGCTAGTGGTTTGGTACTTAGTTCCACCTACGAGCAGTACTTC. As protein: CASGLVLSSTYEQYF. Full variable domain (missing parts from reference TRBV12-5 and TRBJ2-7): DARVTQTPRHKVTEMGQEVTMRCQPILGHNTVFWYRQTMMQGLELLAYFRNRAPLDDSGMPKDRFSAEMPDATLATLKIQPSEPRDSAVYFCASGLVLSSTYEQYFGPGTRLTVT.

In this sample, this clone turned up once. J is TRBJ1-5 and V is TRBV6-4; a weak D match, TRBD1 (6 bases). Germline V gene data show CDR1 as MRHNA and CDR2 as SNTAGT. CDR3 length equals 14 residues. Trimming removed 4 bases from V and 6 bases from J, with 13 bases in between. The CDR3 loop is CASSASQGSQPQHF. In DNA, the CDR3 is TGTGCCAGCAGTGCCTCACAGGGCAGTCAGCCCCAGCATTTT.

This clone was seen a single time. The V gene is TRBV7-9, the J gene TRBJ1-1, with D perhaps matching TRBD1 (6 bases). The CDR3 runs 14 residues. The V end was cut by 5 bases, the J end by 2 bases, with 12 bases between. Germline CDR1 is SEHNR and CDR2 is FQNEAQ (reference sequence). The CDR3, as DNA: TGTGCCAGCAGCCGTACGGACAGTAACACTGAAGCTTTCTTT. It specifies CASSRTDSNTEAFF.

V and J are TRBV11-3 and TRBJ1-1; a possible D gene is TRBD1 (5 bases). The ends were cut back, 1 base at V and 8 bases at J, with 8 bases in the middle. Germline V CDR1 and CDR2: SGHNT, YENEEA. CDR3 length equals 12 residues. The CDR3 loop is CASSLGGDEAFF. CDR3 sequence (DNA): TGTGCCAGCAGCTTAGGGGGGGACGAAGCTTTCTTT. Based on the CDR3 plus reference TRBV11-3 and TRBJ1-1, the full variable domain is EAGVVQSPRYKIIEKKQPVAFWCNPISGHNTLYWYLQNLGQGPELLIRYENEEAVDDSQLPKDRFSAERLKGVDSTLKIQPAELGDSAVYLCASSLGGDEAFFGQGTRLTVV.

The rearrangement uses TRBV29-1 and TRBJ1-1; 8 positions match TRBD1. V was clipped by 1 base and J by 4 bases; unmatched bases: 17. The germline V gene has CDR1 SQVTM and CDR2 ANQGSEA. This CDR3 contains 18 residues. The CDR3 region is CSVEGRVQGAGYLTEAFF. In DNA form, the CDR3 reads TGCAGCGTTGAAGGAAGGGTTCAGGGGGCGGGATACCTCACTGAAGCTTTCTTT.

The V gene is TRBV4-1, the J gene TRBJ1-2, with 9 nucleotides matching TRBD1. This CDR3 has 16 residues. Germline V gives CDR1 MGHRA, CDR2 YSYEKL. Unmatched junction bases numbered 8, after V lost 2 bases and J lost 4 bases. Written as DNA, the CDR3 is TGCGCCAGCAGCCAACTGCCGGGACAGGGAATCTATGGCTACACCTTC. Amino acid sequence: CASSQLPGQGIYGYTF.